This T cell receptor (beta chain) was identified in a study of T cell responses to AZD1222 COVID-19 vaccine. Whole-study findings and limits: Baseline serostatus was positive in only a handful of AZD1222 recipients. Researchers report vaccine-associated CD4 TCRs spanning spike, with dominance at 160-218 and 743-854. Once two AZD1222 doses were given, Spike-specific TCR breadth and depth went up.

In germline, CDR1 is MNHEY, CDR2 SVGAGI. The CDR3 runs to 13 residues. The V and J ends lost 7 bases and 2 bases respectively, with 8 bases between them. TCRdb's copy holds only in-frame clones and misses some; the assay was immunoSEQ multiplex PCR. The sample includes about 120,000 clones, roughly nine tenths of them seen just once. With regard to this clone: Its antigen is undetermined.

The gene calls are TRBV6-5 and TRBJ1-4; the D is unclear. The sequence was obtained from an adult in good health. The source was peripheral blood, collected on day 0 of AZD1222 vaccination. The CDR3 here is CASKGGTNEKLFF. The CDR3 bases are TGTGCCAGCAAAGGTGGGACTAATGAAAAACTGTTTTTT.